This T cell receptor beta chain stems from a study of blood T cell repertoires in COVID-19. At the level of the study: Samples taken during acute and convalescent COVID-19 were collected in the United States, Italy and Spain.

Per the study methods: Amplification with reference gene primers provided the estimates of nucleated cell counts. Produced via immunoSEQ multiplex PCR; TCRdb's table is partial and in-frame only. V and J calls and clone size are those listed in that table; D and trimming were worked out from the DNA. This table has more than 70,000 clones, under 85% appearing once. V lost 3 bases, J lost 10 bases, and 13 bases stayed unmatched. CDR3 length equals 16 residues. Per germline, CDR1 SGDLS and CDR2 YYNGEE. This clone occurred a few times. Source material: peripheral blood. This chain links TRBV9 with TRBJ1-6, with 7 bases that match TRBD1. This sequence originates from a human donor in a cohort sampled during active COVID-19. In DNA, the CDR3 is TGTGCCAGCAGCGGGACAGGTCTTTTATCGGGGTCACCCCTCCACTTT. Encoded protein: CASSGTGLLSGSPLHF.